The sequence of this T cell receptor beta chain was determined in a study of T cells after yellow fever vaccination. General study findings and limits: Faster peaking, at day 5 versus 15, marked a secondary response that was weaker. Re-detected after boosting: most primary clones, 96% of CD4 and over 80% of CD8.

To note about this clonotype: Antigen unknown.

The study made its TCR cDNA through 5'RACE template switching. That step introduced a universal primer site along with UMIs. TCRdb re-derived calls from the 5' RACE reads in MiXCR, one entry per CDR3 protein. The sample includes 120,000 or so distinct CDR3 sequences, over 12% of them seen just once. CDR3 length equals 15 residues. CDR1 and CDR2 from the germline V gene are LGHNA and YSLEER. The V end was cut by 0 bases, the J end by 10 bases, with 18 bases between. Sequencing used CD8+ T cells sorted from PBMCs, obtained 5 days after the yellow fever booster vaccination. The receptor's source is a man aged 18 to 30 who received the YFV17D yellow fever vaccine. The genes are TRBV4-3 and TRBJ1-1; TRBD1 might be the D (5 bases). The CDR3 bases are TGCGCCAGCAGCCAAGATCGCTCGGCAGGGAGGATAGCTTTCTTT. Protein product: CASSQDRSAGRIAFF.